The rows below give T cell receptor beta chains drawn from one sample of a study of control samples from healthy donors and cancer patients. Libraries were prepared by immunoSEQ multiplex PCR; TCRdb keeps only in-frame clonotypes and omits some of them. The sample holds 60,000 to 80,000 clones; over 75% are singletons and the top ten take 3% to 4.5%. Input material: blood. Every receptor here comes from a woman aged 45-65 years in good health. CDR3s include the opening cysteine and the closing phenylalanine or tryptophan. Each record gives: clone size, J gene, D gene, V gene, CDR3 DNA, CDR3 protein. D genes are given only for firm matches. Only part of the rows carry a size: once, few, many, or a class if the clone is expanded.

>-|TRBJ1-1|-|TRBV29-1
TGCAGCGTTGAAGGTGGGACGCCCAGGGCTGAAGCTTTCTTT
CSVEGGTPRAEAFF
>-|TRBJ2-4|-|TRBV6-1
TGTGCCAGCAGTGAACAGGGGGGGCAAAACATTCAGTACTTC
CASSEQGGQNIQYF
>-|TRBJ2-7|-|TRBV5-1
TGCGCCAGCAGCGCCTTTTCGCCCGAGTCTGGCGAGCAGTACTTC
CASSAFSPESGEQYF
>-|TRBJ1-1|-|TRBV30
TGTGCCTGGCGAGAACAGGGAGGATCCACTGAAGCTTTCTTT
CAWREQGGSTEAFF
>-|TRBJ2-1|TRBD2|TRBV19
TGTGCCAGTAGTATATTTGCACTAGCGGGGAACAATGAGCAGTTCTTC
CASSIFALAGNNEQFF
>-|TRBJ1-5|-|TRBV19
TGTGCCAGTAGTATGGAGCGGGGGCCGAGGCCCCAGCATTTT
CASSMERGPRPQHF
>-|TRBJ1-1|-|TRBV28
TGTGCCAGCAGCGTACACCGGGGTCCGAACACTGAAGCTTTCTTT
CASSVHRGPNTEAFF
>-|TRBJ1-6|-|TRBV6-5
TGTGCCAGCATTGGGGGTTATTCACCCCTCCACTTT
CASIGGYSPLHF
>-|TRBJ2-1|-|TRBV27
TGTGCCAGCAGTACAGGGTTCTACAATGAGCAGTTCTTC
CASSTGFYNEQFF
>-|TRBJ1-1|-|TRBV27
TGTGCCAGCACGAGATACTCCGGGACAACGAACACTGAAGCTTTCTTT
CASTRYSGTTNTEAFF
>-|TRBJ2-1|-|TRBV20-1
TGCAGTGCTAGGGGCAACAATGAGCAGTTCTTC
CSARGNNEQFF
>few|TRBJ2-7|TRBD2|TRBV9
TGTGCCAGCAGCGTAGGGCTAGCGGCTGGGGGCGAGCAGTACTTC
CASSVGLAAGGEQYF
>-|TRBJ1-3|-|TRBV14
TGTGCCAGCAGCCAAGCCCTGGCCGGAAACACCATATATTTT
CASSQALAGNTIYF
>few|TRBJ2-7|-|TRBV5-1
TGCGCCAGCAGTGAAGCGAGAGATTACGAGCAGTACTTC
CASSEARDYEQYF
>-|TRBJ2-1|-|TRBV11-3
TGTGCCAGCAGCGGGGGCAGCGGCAATGAGCAGTTCTTC
CASSGGSGNEQFF
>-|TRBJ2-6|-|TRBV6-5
TGTGCCAGCAGTCGCGACTCCTTCGTCCTGACTTTC
CASSRDSFVLTF
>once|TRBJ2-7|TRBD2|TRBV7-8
TGTGCCAGCAGCTTACTGGCTAGCGGGACCGAGCAGTACTTC
CASSLLASGTEQYF
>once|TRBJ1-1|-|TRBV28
TGTGCCAGCAGTTTAGACAGGTCGCCCACTGAAGCTTTCTTT
CASSLDRSPTEAFF
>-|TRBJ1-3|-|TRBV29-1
TGCAGCGTTGCTGTGAGCTCTGGAAACACCATATATTTT
CSVAVSSGNTIYF
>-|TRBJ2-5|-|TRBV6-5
TGTGCCAGCAGTTACTTTGGCCAGAAAGAGACCCAGTACTTC
CASSYFGQKETQYF
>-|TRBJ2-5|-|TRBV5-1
TGCGCCAGCAGCTTAGGACGGGACCCAGCGGGGACCCAGTACTTC
CASSLGRDPAGTQYF
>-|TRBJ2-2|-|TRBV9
TGTGCCAGCAGCGTAGCGGGGGACTCTCCACCTGGGGAGCTGTTTTTT
CASSVAGDSPPGELFF
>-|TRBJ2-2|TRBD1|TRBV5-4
TGTGCCAGCAGCCAACAGGGGGATCTACCCCGGTTGTTTTTT
CASSQQGDLPRLFF
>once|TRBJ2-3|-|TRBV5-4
TGTGCCAGCAGCTCACCCGGGACCCAGCCAGATACGCAGTATTTT
CASSSPGTQPDTQYF
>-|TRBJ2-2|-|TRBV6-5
TGTGCCAGCCACCAGGGGAACACCGGGGAGCTGTTTTTT
CASHQGNTGELFF
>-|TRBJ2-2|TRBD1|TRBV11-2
TGTGCCTCGGACAGGGGGGTATCGAACACCGGGGAGCTGTTTTTT
CASDRGVSNTGELFF
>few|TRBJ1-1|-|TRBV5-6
TGTGCCAGCAGCTTGGTACAGCAGAATGAAGCTTTCTTT
CASSLVQQNEAFF
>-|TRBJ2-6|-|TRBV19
TGTGCCAGTAGTCCTGCGGTCTCTGGGGCCAACGTCCTGACTTTC
CASSPAVSGANVLTF
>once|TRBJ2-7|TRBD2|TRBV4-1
TGCGCCAGCAGCCAAGATGCGGGAGGCTCCTACGAGCAGTACTTC
CASSQDAGGSYEQYF
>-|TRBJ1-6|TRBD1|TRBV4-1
TGCGCCAGCAGCCAAGGGAGGGGGCGAAGGGATTCACCCCTCCACTTT
CASSQGRGRRDSPLHF
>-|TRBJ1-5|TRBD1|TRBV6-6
TGTGCCAGCAGTTTCAGGACAGGGGGACAGCCCCAGCATTTT
CASSFRTGGQPQHF
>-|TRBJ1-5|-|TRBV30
TGTGCCTGGAGTCGGCAGGGAGGCCAGCCCCAGCATTTT
CAWSRQGGQPQHF
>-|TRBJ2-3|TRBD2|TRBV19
TGTGCCAGTAGTCTGGGACTAGCGAGCACAGATACGCAGTATTTT
CASSLGLASTDTQYF
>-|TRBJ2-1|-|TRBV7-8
TGTGCCAGCAGCCAACGTGCCAGGGGCTTGAGCTCCTACAATGAGCAGTTCTTC
CASSQRARGLSSYNEQFF
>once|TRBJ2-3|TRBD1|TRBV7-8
TGTGCCAGCAGAGAACAGGGGGCCTCCACAGATACGCAGTATTTT
CASREQGASTDTQYF
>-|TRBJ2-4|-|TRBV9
TGTGCCAGCAGACCCCAGCCCCCCAGTGGGGCCAAAAACATTCAGTACTTC
CASRPQPPSGAKNIQYF
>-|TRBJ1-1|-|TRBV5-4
TGTGCCAGCAGCCCGAGGGGTACAGGAAACACTGAAGCTTTCTTT
CASSPRGTGNTEAFF
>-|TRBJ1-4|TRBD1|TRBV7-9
TGTGCCAGCAGCGTACCCTACAGGGGAGTCGGTGAAAAACTGTTTTTT
CASSVPYRGVGEKLFF
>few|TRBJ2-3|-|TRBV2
TGTGCCAGCAGATACCATGTAGGGAGCGGGGATACGCAGTATTTT
CASRYHVGSGDTQYF
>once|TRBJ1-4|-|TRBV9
TGTGCCAGCAGCGTAGGAAGGGGAGGGGAAAAACTGTTTTTT
CASSVGRGGEKLFF
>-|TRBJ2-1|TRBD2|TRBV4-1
TGCGCCAGCAGCCTGTTAGCGGGAGGGCCTAACAATGAGCAGTTCTTC
CASSLLAGGPNNEQFF
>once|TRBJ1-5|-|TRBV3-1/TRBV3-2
TGTGCCAGCAGCCAAGGGGTCAGACTAAATCAGCCCCAGCATTTT
CASSQGVRLNQPQHF
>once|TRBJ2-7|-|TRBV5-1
TGCGCCAGCAGCTTGGAGGGGGCCTACGAGCAGTACTTC
CASSLEGAYEQYF
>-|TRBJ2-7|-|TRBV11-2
TGTGCCAGCAGCTCCCCAGTCCGGGACTACGAGCAGTACTTC
CASSSPVRDYEQYF
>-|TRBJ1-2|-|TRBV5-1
TGCGCCAGCAGCCCCGGGGGGGGCTATGGCTACACCTTC
CASSPGGGYGYTF
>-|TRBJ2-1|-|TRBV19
TGTGCCAGTAGTATGAGCAGAATCAATGAGCAGTTCTTC
CASSMSRINEQFF
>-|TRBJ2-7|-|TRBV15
TGTGCCACCAGCAGATCGCTAGTCGAGGACGAGCAGTACTTC
CATSRSLVEDEQYF
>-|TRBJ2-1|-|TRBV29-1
TGCAGTCTTACAGGATTAGGATCCTACAATGAGCAGTTCTTC
CSLTGLGSYNEQFF
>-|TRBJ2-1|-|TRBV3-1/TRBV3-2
TGTGCCAGCAGTTCCGACAGGCCTTCCGGAATTTACAATGAGCAGTTCTTC
CASSSDRPSGIYNEQFF
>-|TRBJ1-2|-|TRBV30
TGTGCCGGCCCCGCCGGGGGCAGGTATGGCTACACCTTC
CAGPAGGRYGYTF
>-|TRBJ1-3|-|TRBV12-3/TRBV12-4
TGTGCCAGCACTCTCCCTACTGGAAACACCATATATTTT
CASTLPTGNTIYF
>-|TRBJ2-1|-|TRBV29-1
TGCAGCGTTGAGGTGGCCTACAATGAGCAGTTCTTC
CSVEVAYNEQFF
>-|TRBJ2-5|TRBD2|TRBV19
TGTGCCAGTAGTATAGTCGGGGGGTCCTTCCAGACCCAGTACTTC
CASSIVGGSFQTQYF
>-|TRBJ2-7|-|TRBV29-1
TGCAGCGTTGAAGTAGTCCAGGGGGAGGGCGAGCAGTACTTC
CSVEVVQGEGEQYF
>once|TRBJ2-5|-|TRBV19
TGTGCCAGTAGTTCGGGGGAGACCCAGTACTTC
CASSSGETQYF
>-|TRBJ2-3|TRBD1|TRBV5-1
TGCGCCAGCAGCCCAAACGCGCAGGGGGGCACAGATACGCAGTATTTT
CASSPNAQGGTDTQYF
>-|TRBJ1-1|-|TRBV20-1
TGCAGTGCTAGACGGGACACTGAAGCTTTCTTT
CSARRDTEAFF
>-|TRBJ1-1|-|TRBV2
TGTGCCAGCCGAGGACCGGTGGGTGTGAACACTGAAGCTTTCTTT
CASRGPVGVNTEAFF
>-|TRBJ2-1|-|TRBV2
TGTGCCTCCCAAAGCATACCCACCGCCAACAATGAGCAGTTCTTC
CASQSIPTANNEQFF
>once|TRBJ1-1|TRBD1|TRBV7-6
TGTGCCAGCAGTGACAGGGGCGACACTGAAGCTTTCTTT
CASSDRGDTEAFF